The 15 T cell receptor beta chains below come from one sample, sequenced in a study of circulating CD8 cells and anti-PD-1 response in melanoma. TCR libraries were prepared from roughly 14 ng of total RNA with the QIAseq Immune Repertoire TCR panel. TCRdb recomputed calls from the reads with MiXCR, one row per CDR3 protein. Here the sample spans roughly 670 distinct CDR3 sequences, 4.5% to 6% being singletons. Sorting of live CD3+CD8+TCRalphabeta+ cells by PD-1 and/or TIGIT gave four subsets. Sequences were derived from CD8+ T cells from PBMCs, sampled at baseline or after one month of anti-PD-1 therapy (not recorded which). These receptors were taken from a human donor with melanoma.

By sample fraction, this clonotype is large. V is TRBV9 and J is TRBJ1-4, with D uncertain. V lost 3 bases, J lost 0 bases, and 12 bases lay in between. The CDR3 runs to 16 residues. In germline, CDR1 is SGDLS, CDR2 YYNGEE. The CDR3 protein is CASSDGEVATNEKLFF. The CDR3 nucleotides read TGTGCCAGCAGCGACGGTGAAGTCGCAACTAATGAAAAACTGTTTTTT.

This clonotype rates as large (0.1 to 1%). The chain recombines TRBV7-3 with TRBJ2-7; 7 positions match TRBD1. Trimming at V came to 2 bases and at J to 3 bases, leaving 7 bases not matched to a gene. The CDR3 totals 15 residues. CDR1 is SGHTA, CDR2 FQGTGA, per germline. CDR3: CASSLFAGGYYEQYF. Written as DNA, the CDR3 is TGTGCCAGCAGCTTATTCGCAGGGGGATACTACGAGCAGTACTTC.

This clonotype was detected only a few times. A much larger clone differs by one base, so this may be a read error. The chain links TRBV19 to TRBJ2-3; D gene ambiguous. The CDR3 extends over 17 amino acids. Germline values: CDR1 LNHDA, CDR2 SQIVND (reference sequence). Trimming pared 5 bases from V and 3 bases from J, leaving 21 bases between. Here the CDR3 DNA reads TGTGCCAGTAGTTTCTCTGCCTTGTGGGCCACGACAGATACGCAGTATTTT. Residues: CASSFSALWATTDTQYF.

This clonotype ranks as medium-sized. The chain has TRBV5-6 and TRBJ2-4; 11 bases align to TRBD1. Unmatched junction bases numbered 5, after V lost 5 bases and J lost 1 base. The germline V gene has CDR1 SGHDT and CDR2 YYEEEE. The CDR3 covers 16 residues. DNA for the CDR3: TGTGCCAGCAGAGGAGGACAGGGGGCTGCCAAAAACATTCAGTACTTC. It codes for CASRGGQGAAKNIQYF.

By frequency in the sample, this clonotype is large. The V and J genes are TRBV7-3 and TRBJ2-1, with D uncertain. V gave up 4 bases and J gave up 8 bases, with 12 bases separating them. Per the germline V gene, CDR1 is SGHTA and CDR2 is FQGTGA. The CDR3 has 13 residues. For the CDR3, the DNA is TGTGCCAGCAGCTACGGGTCTGTCGATGAGCAGTTCTTC. It translates to CASSYGSVDEQFF.

This clonotype is medium-sized (0.01 to 0.1%) by share. This sequence joins TRBV5-6 and TRBJ1-1; tentative D call: TRBD1 (5 bases). V lost 1 base and J 1 base, leaving 8 bases between the germline ends. CDR1 and CDR2 (germline): SGHDT, YYEEEE. This CDR3 comprises 14 residues. The CDR3 DNA reads as TGTGCCAGCAGCTTGCAGGGATGGAACACTGAAGCTTTCTTT. It is translated as CASSLQGWNTEAFF.

The rearrangement links TRBV29-1 to TRBJ1-2, with D maybe TRBD1 (5 bases). Germline CDR1 and CDR2: SQVTM and ANQGSEA. Trimming took off 3 bases at V and 4 bases at J, with 9 bases between the two ends. The CDR3 loop spans 12 amino acids. CDR3 region: CSVDEGSYGYTF. DNA for the CDR3: TGCAGCGTTGATGAGGGGAGCTATGGCTACACCTTC.

This clonotype was observed a handful of times. Since no conserved phenylalanine or tryptophan closes the CDR3, a read error is the likely cause. The chain is built from TRBV20-1 and TRBJ2-7; 10 bases align to TRBD1. Germline V CDR1 and CDR2: DFQATT, SNEGSKA (reference sequence). V shed 3 bases, J shed 2 bases, and the junction held 10 bases outside the gene matches. This CDR3 is built from 16 residues. The CDR3 here is CSARHAKDRGTYEQYL. The CDR3 coding sequence is TGCAGTGCTAGGCACGCCAAGGACAGGGGGACCTACGAGCAGTACCTC.

By share, this clonotype counts as medium-sized. This rearrangement joins TRBV7-3 to TRBJ1-1; D remains ambiguous. Germline CDR1 and CDR2: SGHTA and FQGTGA. The CDR3 contains 14 residues. Trimming left V 3 bases short and J 3 bases short, with 11 bases between. As DNA, the CDR3 is TGTGCCAGCAGCTTGTATGGTAGTCACACTGAAGCTTTCTTT. This sequence encodes CASSLYGSHTEAFF.

This clonotype is judged medium-sized. The chain joins TRBV19 to TRBJ2-7, with TRBD1 identical over 10 bases. V was clipped by 10 bases and J by 3 bases; unmatched bases: 9. CDR3 length: 14 residues. Per the germline V gene, CDR1 is LNHDA and CDR2 is SQIVND (reference sequence). The CDR3 is CATQRTGGIYEQYF. Written as DNA, the CDR3 is TGTGCCACTCAACGGACAGGGGGGATCTACGAGCAGTACTTC.

In its sample, this clonotype is large. The chain has TRBV5-4 and TRBJ2-7; the D call may be TRBD1 or TRBD2 (5 bases each). CDR1 SGHNT and CDR2 YYREEE come from the germline V gene (reference sequence). The CDR3 spans 15 residues. The V and J ends lost 4 bases and 5 bases respectively, with 19 bases between them. In nucleotides, the CDR3 is TGTGCCAGCAGCCCAGAGGGGAATTCCGCCGACGAGCAGTACTTC. Amino acids: CASSPEGNSADEQYF.

This clonotype is classed as large. V is TRBV19 and J is TRBJ2-7; 9 bases map to TRBD1. With V trimmed by 7 bases and J by 4 bases, 8 bases remained unmatched. This CDR3 is 14 amino acids long. Germline CDR1 and CDR2: LNHDA and SQIVND (reference sequence). The CDR3 region is CASTPTGGIYEQYF. DNA for the CDR3: TGTGCCAGTACTCCGACAGGGGGAATATACGAGCAGTACTTC.

In nucleotides, the CDR3 is TGTGCCTGGAGTGTAAACGAAAAACTGTTTTTT. This encodes CAWSVNEKLFF. The chain couples TRBV30 to TRBJ1-4, with D unresolved. CDR1 is GTSNPN and CDR2 is SVGIG in the germline V gene (reference sequence). Trimming stripped 0 bases from V and 8 bases from J, with 4 bases between. The CDR3 length is 11 residues.

This clonotype rates as medium-sized. V is TRBV14 and J is TRBJ2-7; possibly TRBD1 for D (6 bases). This CDR3 has 13 amino acids. The V gene's germline CDR1 is SGHDN and CDR2 FVKESK. Between the trimmed V and J ends, which lost 2 bases and 11 bases, there was a span of 16 bases. CDR3 coding DNA: TGTGCCAGCAGCCAATCTCCTGGGGGCCTGGAGTACTTC. Its protein product is CASSQSPGGLEYF.

By share of the sample, this clonotype is medium-sized. The chain joins TRBV4-1 to TRBJ2-7; 8 bases agree with TRBD2. CDR1 is MGHRA, CDR2 YSYEKL, per germline. The CDR3 contains 16 residues. V shed 4 bases, J shed 5 bases, and the junction held 13 bases outside the gene matches. CDR3 coding DNA: TGCGCCAGCAGCCCAACCCCCGGGGGGGCCCTAGACGAGCAGTACTTC. Protein: CASSPTPGGALDEQYF.